Listed here are 30 T cell receptor beta chains from one sample, sequenced in a study of blood T cell repertoires in COVID-19. Data came from immunoSEQ multiplex PCR; TCRdb stores just in-frame clones and leaves some out. Of around 94,000 clones in the sample, 70% to 80% were seen once. Sequenced material: peripheral blood. All receptors come from a man in his sixties with active or convalescent COVID-19.

This chain links TRBV5-5 with TRBJ2-5; D perhaps matches TRBD2 (6 bases). CDR1 and CDR2 from the germline V gene are SGHKS and YYEKEE (reference sequence). The CDR3 has 15 residues. V dropped 1 base and J dropped 0 bases, with 10 bases sitting between them. CDR3 residues: CASSLTSLYQETQYF. CDR3 sequence (DNA): TGTGCCAGCAGCTTGACTAGCCTGTACCAAGAGACCCAGTACTTC.

CDR3: CASMTGAGHEQFF. Here the CDR3 DNA reads TGTGCCAGCATGACGGGAGCGGGCCATGAGCAGTTCTTC. The V call is TRBV27, the J call TRBJ2-1, with D tentatively TRBD2 (6 bases). The CDR3 covers 13 residues. Per germline, CDR1 MNHEY and CDR2 SMNVEV (reference sequence). V shed 7 bases and J shed 8 bases, with 15 bases lying between them.

This chain links TRBV6-5 with TRBJ2-7; D not resolved. The V gene lost 8 bases and the J gene lost 3 bases, with 11 bases spanning the gap. Germline lookup yields CDR1 MNHEY and CDR2 SVGAGI. The CDR3 runs 12 residues. For the CDR3, the DNA is TGTGCCAGCCAGTTTACCAACTACGAGCAGTACTTC. As protein: CASQFTNYEQYF.

This chain joins TRBV19 and TRBJ2-4, with D possibly TRBD2 on 6 matching bases. Trimming left V 5 bases short and J 3 bases short, with 14 bases between. CDR1 and CDR2 (germline): LNHDA, SQIVND (reference sequence). CDR3 size: 15 residues. CDR3 nucleotides: TGTGCCAGTAGTCCCCAGGGACTCCGCAAAAACATTCAGTACTTC. Translation gives CASSPQGLRKNIQYF.

The V call is TRBV6-2 or TRBV6-3, the J call TRBJ2-1; D possibly corresponds to TRBD2 (6 bases). The CDR3 sequence is 16 residues long. Germline lookup yields CDR1 MNHEY and CDR2 SVGEGT. V lost 5 bases, J lost 2 bases, and 16 bases lay in between. For the CDR3, the DNA is TGTGCCAGCAGTGACCCCGGGACTCGCACCTACAATGAGCAGTTCTTC. This encodes CASSDPGTRTYNEQFF.

The chain couples TRBV9 to TRBJ2-1, with 12 bases lining up with TRBD2. V was clipped by 4 bases and J by 4 bases; unmatched bases: 6. Germline assignment: CDR1 SGDLS and CDR2 YYNGEE. This CDR3 spans 16 amino acids. The CDR3 DNA reads TGTGCCAGCAGCACCCGACTAGCGGGAGCTTACAATGAGCAGTTCTTC. Translation gives CASSTRLAGAYNEQFF.

V gene TRBV3-1 (or the pseudogene TRBV3-2) combines with J gene TRBJ2-2, with a tentative D call TRBD2 (5 bases). Germline V gene lookup returns CDR1 LGHDT and CDR2 YNNKEL (reference sequence). The V gene lost 4 bases and the J gene lost 2 bases, with 14 bases spanning the gap. The CDR3 is made up of 16 amino acids. CDR3 sequence reads: CASSRRGSANTGELFF. DNA of the CDR3: TGTGCCAGCAGCCGGCGAGGTAGCGCAAACACCGGGGAGCTGTTTTTT.

This clone was observed a single time. V usage is TRBV29-1 and J usage is TRBJ1-2; D gene uncertain. Per germline, CDR1 SQVTM and CDR2 ANQGSEA. Trimming stripped 6 bases from V and 6 bases from J, with 20 bases between. This CDR3 is 14 amino acids long. DNA for the CDR3: TGCAGCGTGGGCGACTCCCCAGCGGTGGATGGCTACACCTTC. The encoded protein is CSVGDSPAVDGYTF.

The CDR3 sequence: CASSLGQGARDEQFF. The CDR3 DNA sequence: TGTGCCAGCAGCTTAGGACAGGGGGCGAGGGATGAGCAGTTCTTC. This chain uses TRBV7-6 with TRBJ2-1; 10 bases align to TRBD1. This CDR3 is built from 15 residues. J gave up 8 bases and V 1 base, and 5 bases lay outside the gene matches. The V gene's germline CDR1 is SGHVS and CDR2 FNYEAQ. Combining the CDR3 with reference TRBV7-6 and TRBJ2-1 gives the whole variable domain GAGVSQSPRYKVTKRGQDVALRCDPISGHVSLYWYRQALGQGPEFLTYFNYEAQQDKSGLPNDRFSAERPEGSISTLTIQRTEQRDSAMYRCASSLGQGARDEQFFGPGTRLTVL.

The CDR3 loop reads CASSPRDRGGYEQFF. CDR3 nucleotides: TGTGCCAGCTCACCCCGAGACAGGGGGGGATATGAGCAGTTCTTC. The chain recombines TRBV18 with TRBJ2-1; TRBD1 matches 9 bases. V lost 3 bases, J lost 8 bases, and 8 bases stayed unmatched. Germline CDR1 is KGHSH and CDR2 is LQKENI. This CDR3 has 15 amino acids. Using reference TRBV18 and TRBJ2-1 for the parts outside the CDR3, the full variable domain is NAGVMQNPRHLVRRRGQEARLRCSPMKGHSHVYWYRQLPEEGLKFMVYLQKENIIDESGMPKERFSAEFPKEGPSILRIQQVVRGDSAAYFCASSPRDRGGYEQFFGPGTRLTVL.

This chain links TRBV5-4 with TRBJ2-6; 8 nucleotides agree with TRBD2. This CDR3 has 18 residues. Unmatched junction bases numbered 7, after V lost 0 bases and J lost 2 bases. Germline V lookup: CDR1 SGHNT, CDR2 YYREEE (reference sequence). The CDR3 here is CASSLGGSGVPGANVLTF. The CDR3 DNA sequence: TGTGCCAGCAGCTTGGGAGGTAGCGGGGTTCCTGGGGCCAACGTCCTGACTTTC.

The J gene is TRBJ2-1, the V gene TRBV14; possibly TRBD2 for D (6 bases). CDR1 and CDR2 from the germline V gene are SGHDN and FVKESK. The CDR3 runs to 16 residues. V was shortened by 0 bases and J by 3 bases, with 12 bases between the two germline ends. The CDR3 loop reads CASSQERFGSYNEQFF. The CDR3 bases are TGTGCCAGCAGCCAAGAGAGGTTCGGGAGCTACAATGAGCAGTTCTTC. Full variable domain (rest looked up from reference TRBV14 and TRBJ2-1): EAGVTQFPSHSVIEKGQTVTLRCDPISGHDNLYWYRRVMGKEIKFLLHFVKESKQDESGMPNNRFLAERTGGTYSTLKVQPAELEDSGVYFCASSQERFGSYNEQFFGPGTRLTVL.

The chain links TRBV9 to TRBJ2-1; 10 bases are a match to TRBD2. The CDR3 consists of 15 residues. The trim removed 0 bases at V and 8 bases at J, leaving 5 bases unmatched. Germline values: CDR1 SGDLS, CDR2 YYNGEE. This chain's CDR3 is CASSVGLAGAHEQFF. The CDR3 nucleotides are TGTGCCAGCAGCGTAGGGCTAGCGGGAGCCCATGAGCAGTTCTTC.

CDR3 amino acids: CASSTRQGRNTIYF. The CDR3 region has the DNA TGTGCCAGCAGCACGAGACAGGGAAGAAACACCATATATTTT. This chain links TRBV7-2 with TRBJ1-3, with TRBD1 matching 7 bases. This CDR3 spans 14 amino acids. The germline gives CDR1 SGHTA, CDR2 FQGNSA. The ends lost 5 bases at V and 5 bases at J; junction bases unmatched: 6.

The chain carries TRBV21-1 and TRBJ2-3; the DNA was not used to check the table's D call, TRBD2. TRBV21-1 is classified as a pseudogene. This CDR3 is 16 amino acids long. The CDR3 sequence is CASSGGSGGRTDTQYF. In nucleotides, the CDR3 is TGTGCCAGCAGCGGGGGTAGCGGGGGACGCACAGATACGCAGTATTTT.

The V and J genes are TRBV19 and TRBJ2-1; the D is unclear. With 3 bases removed from V and 4 bases from J, the gap between germline ends came to 7 bases. The germline V gene encodes CDR1 LNHDA and CDR2 SQIVND (reference sequence). The CDR3 loop spans 13 amino acids. Written as DNA, the CDR3 is TGTGCCAGTAGTATTACAGAATACAATGAGCAGTTCTTC. Amino acid sequence: CASSITEYNEQFF.

The sample holds a few counts of this clone. The rearrangement joins TRBV5-1 to TRBJ1-6; the D is unclear. The V and J ends lost 4 bases and 9 bases respectively, with 14 bases between them. Germline-derived CDR1 and CDR2 are SGHRS and YFSETQ. CDR3 length equals 14 residues. In nucleotides, the CDR3 is TGCGCCAGCAGCCCTAATTCAGCGACTTCACCCCTCCACTTT. Protein sequence: CASSPNSATSPLHF. Full variable domain (outside the CDR3, taken from reference TRBV5-1 and TRBJ1-6): KAGVTQTPRYLIKTRGQQVTLSCSPISGHRSVSWYQQTPGQGLQFLFEYFSETQRNKGNFPGRFSGRQFSNSRSEMNVSTLELGDSALYLCASSPNSATSPLHFGNGTRLTVT.

V usage is TRBV10-1 and J usage is TRBJ2-3; 8 bases are a match to TRBD1. Germline V gene sequence: CDR1 WNHNN, CDR2 SYGVQD (reference sequence). The CDR3 loop spans 15 amino acids. With 8 bases clipped from V and 5 bases from J, the junction kept 12 bases outside the gene matches. The CDR3 loop is CASSGGQVGGDTQYF. CDR3 nucleotides: TGCGCCAGCTCAGGGGGACAGGTTGGGGGAGATACGCAGTATTTT.

V and J are TRBV27 and TRBJ1-2, with 10 nucleotides matching TRBD1. Germline lookup yields CDR1 MNHEY and CDR2 SMNVEV (reference sequence). The CDR3 sequence is 17 residues long. Trimming removed 6 bases from V and 6 bases from J; junction bases left unmatched: 16. Here the CDR3 DNA reads TGTGCCAGCAGGACCGTCGTGGGACAGGGGCCCGCTGATGGCTACACCTTC. This encodes CASRTVVGQGPADGYTF.

This clone occurred a few times. The rearrangement links TRBV24-1 to TRBJ2-2, with 11 bases identical to TRBD2. The CDR3 sequence is 16 residues long. Trimming took 3 bases from V and 6 from J; bases not matched to a gene: 5. Germline V gene data show CDR1 as KGHDR and CDR2 as SFDVKD. This CDR3 is CATSDQLAGGAGELFF. CDR3 bases: TGTGCCACCAGTGATCAGTTAGCGGGAGGGGCCGGGGAGCTGTTTTTT.

The rearrangement links TRBV27 to TRBJ1-1, with D possibly TRBD1 on 6 matching bases. The germline gives CDR1 MNHEY, CDR2 SMNVEV (reference sequence). V lost 4 bases to trimming and J lost 6 bases, with 15 bases between them. This CDR3 has 14 amino acids. CDR3 sequence (DNA): TGTGCCAGCAGTTCGGGACAAGGGAAACCTGAAGCTTTCTTT. Protein: CASSSGQGKPEAFF.

This chain joins TRBV3-1 (or the pseudogene TRBV3-2) and TRBJ1-1; no reliable D call. Germline V gene lookup returns CDR1 LGHDT and CDR2 YNNKEL (reference sequence). This CDR3 region has 13 residues. Trimming took off 1 base at V and 11 bases at J, with 14 bases between the two ends. As DNA, the CDR3 is TGTGCCAGCAGCCAAGTCGTGTCAAATGGCGCTTTCTTT. It specifies CASSQVVSNGAFF.

The rearrangement joins TRBV27 to TRBJ2-1, with a tentative D call TRBD2 (5 bases). V shed 10 bases and J shed 8 bases, with 27 bases lying between them. Germline CDR1 is MNHEY and CDR2 is SMNVEV (reference sequence). CDR3 length: 16 amino acids. The CDR3 spells CATQAPSPERSDEQFF. CDR3 sequence (DNA): TGTGCCACTCAAGCCCCATCCCCCGAGCGTAGCGATGAGCAGTTCTTC.

This clone was seen a handful of times. The chain uses TRBV6-6 and TRBJ2-7, with TRBD1 matching 10 bases. The CDR3 contains 15 residues. Germline loops: CDR1 MNHNY, CDR2 SVGAGI (reference sequence). V lost 6 bases and J lost 2; bases outside the gene matches: 7. The CDR3 nucleotides read TGTGCCAGCAGGCCCACTGGACAGGGGGCCTACGAGCAGTACTTC. As protein: CASRPTGQGAYEQYF.

A few counts support this clone. The chain is built from TRBV30 and TRBJ1-4; D is unresolved. This CDR3 is 15 amino acids long. In germline, CDR1 is GTSNPN, CDR2 SVGIG (reference sequence). V was shortened by 4 bases and J by 0 bases, with 12 bases between the two germline ends. Written as DNA, the CDR3 is TGTGCCTGGACCCCCTGGCCAGCAACTAATGAAAAACTGTTTTTT. It specifies CAWTPWPATNEKLFF.

This clone was recorded a few times. The rearrangement links TRBV9 to TRBJ1-3; TRBD1 agrees at 10 bases. The CDR3 length is 20 residues. Trimming at V came to 4 bases and at J to 3 bases, leaving 19 bases not matched to a gene. The germline V gene has CDR1 SGDLS and CDR2 YYNGEE. CDR3 nucleotides: TGTGCCAGCAGCCCCTCATCGGGACAGGGGAAAATTAGAGGTGGAAACACCATATATTTT. Its protein product is CASSPSSGQGKIRGGNTIYF.

This rearrangement joins TRBV19 to TRBJ2-1, with 9 positions matching TRBD2. The ends lost 4 bases at V and 6 bases at J; junction bases unmatched: 10. The CDR3 is 16 amino acids. The V gene's germline CDR1 is LNHDA and CDR2 SQIVND (reference sequence). The CDR3 sequence is CASSTLGAGGINEQFF. The CDR3, as DNA: TGTGCCAGTAGTACACTGGGAGCGGGAGGTATCAATGAGCAGTTCTTC.

The CDR3 sequence is CASTGQGATEAFF. CDR3 coding DNA: TGTGCCAGCACCGGACAGGGGGCCACTGAAGCTTTCTTT. The chain joins TRBV6-6 to TRBJ1-1, with 11 positions matching TRBD1. The germline V gene encodes CDR1 MNHNY and CDR2 SVGAGI (reference sequence). The CDR3 loop spans 13 amino acids. Losses at the gene ends were 7 bases for V and 4 bases for J; bases not matched to a gene: 2.

CDR3 coding DNA: TGTGCCAGCAGCGTTGGGACTAGCGGGAGTGTGGGGTATGAGCAGTTCTTC. This translates into CASSVGTSGSVGYEQFF. The chain couples TRBV9 to TRBJ2-1, with 14 bases that match TRBD2. This CDR3 comprises 17 residues. Trimming took 2 bases from V and 8 from J; bases not matched to a gene: 9. Germline CDR1 SGDLS, CDR2 YYNGEE.

The chain recombines TRBV5-1 with TRBJ1-1; D remains ambiguous. Trimming took off 1 base at V and 7 bases at J, with 14 bases between the two ends. CDR3 size: 14 residues. In germline, CDR1 is SGHRS, CDR2 YFSETQ. CDR3 amino acids: CASSLPQPSGEAFF. CDR3 DNA: TGCGCCAGCAGCTTGCCGCAACCCTCGGGTGAAGCTTTCTTT.